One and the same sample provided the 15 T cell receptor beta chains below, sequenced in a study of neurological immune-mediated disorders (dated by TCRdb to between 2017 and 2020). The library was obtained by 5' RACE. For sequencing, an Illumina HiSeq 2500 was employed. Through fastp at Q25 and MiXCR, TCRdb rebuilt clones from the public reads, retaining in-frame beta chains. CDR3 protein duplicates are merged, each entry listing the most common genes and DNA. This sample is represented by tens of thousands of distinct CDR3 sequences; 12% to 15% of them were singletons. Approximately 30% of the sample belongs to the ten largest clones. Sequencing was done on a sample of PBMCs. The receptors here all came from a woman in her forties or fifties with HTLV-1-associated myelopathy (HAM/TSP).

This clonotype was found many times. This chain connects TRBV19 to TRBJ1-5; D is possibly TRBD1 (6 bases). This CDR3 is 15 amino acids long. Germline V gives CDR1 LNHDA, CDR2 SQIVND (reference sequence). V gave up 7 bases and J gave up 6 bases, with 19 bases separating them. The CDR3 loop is CASTDNPAGAQPQHF. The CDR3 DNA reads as TGTGCCAGTACCGATAACCCGGCAGGGGCTCAGCCCCAGCATTTT.

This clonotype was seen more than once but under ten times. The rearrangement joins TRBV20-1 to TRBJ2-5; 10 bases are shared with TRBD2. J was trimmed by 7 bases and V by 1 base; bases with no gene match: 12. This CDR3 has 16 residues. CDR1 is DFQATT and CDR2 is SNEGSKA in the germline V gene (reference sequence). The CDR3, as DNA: TGCAGTGCTAGAGTGACTAGCGGGCGCCAAGAAGCGACCCAGTACTTC. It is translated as CSARVTSGRQEATQYF.

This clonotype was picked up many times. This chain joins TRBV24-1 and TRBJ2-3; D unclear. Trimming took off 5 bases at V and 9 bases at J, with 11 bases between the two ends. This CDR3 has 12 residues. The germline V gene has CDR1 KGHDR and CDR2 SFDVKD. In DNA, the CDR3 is TGTGCCACCAGTGTGTTGGGCGACACGCAGTATTTT. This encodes CATSVLGDTQYF.

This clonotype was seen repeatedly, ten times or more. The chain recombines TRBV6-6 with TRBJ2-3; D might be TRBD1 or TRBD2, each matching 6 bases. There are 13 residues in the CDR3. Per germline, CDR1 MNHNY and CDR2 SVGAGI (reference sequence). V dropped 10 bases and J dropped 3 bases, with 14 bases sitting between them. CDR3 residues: CATRGAATDTQYF. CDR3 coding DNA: TGTGCCACTAGGGGGGCGGCGACAGATACGCAGTATTTT.

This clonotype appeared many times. In DNA, the CDR3 is TGTGCCTGTGAGGTGGGCGGGTATGGCTACACCTTC. It specifies CACEVGGYGYTF. The V gene is TRBV30, the J gene TRBJ1-2; the D is unclear. The CDR3 loop spans 12 amino acids. Germline V gene sequence: CDR1 GTSNPN, CDR2 SVGIG (reference sequence). V gave up 6 bases and J gave up 5 bases, with 13 bases separating them. The variable domain in full, with the rest retrieved from reference TRBV30 and TRBJ1-2, is SQTIHQWPATLVQPVGSPLSLECTVEGTSNPNLYWYRQAAGRGLQLLFYSVGIGQISSEVPQNLSASRPQDRQFILSSKKLLLSDSGFYLCACEVGGYGYTFGSGTRLTVV.

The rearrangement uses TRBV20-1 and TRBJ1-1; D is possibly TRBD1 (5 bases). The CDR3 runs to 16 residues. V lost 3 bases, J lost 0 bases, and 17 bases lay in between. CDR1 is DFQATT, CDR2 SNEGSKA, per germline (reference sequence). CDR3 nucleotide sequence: TGCAGTGCTAGTGGGGGGGGGTTTTGGGTGAACACTGAAGCTTTCTTT. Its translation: CSASGGGFWVNTEAFF.

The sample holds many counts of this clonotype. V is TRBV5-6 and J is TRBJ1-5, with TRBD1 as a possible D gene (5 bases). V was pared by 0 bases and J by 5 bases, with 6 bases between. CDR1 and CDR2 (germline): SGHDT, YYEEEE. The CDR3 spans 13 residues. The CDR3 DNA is TGTGCCAGCAGCTTGGCAGGGTATCAGCCCCAGCATTTT. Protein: CASSLAGYQPQHF.

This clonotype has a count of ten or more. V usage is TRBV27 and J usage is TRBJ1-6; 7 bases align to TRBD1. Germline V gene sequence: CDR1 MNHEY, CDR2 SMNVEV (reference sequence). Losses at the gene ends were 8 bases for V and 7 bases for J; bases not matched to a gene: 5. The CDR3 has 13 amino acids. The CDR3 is CASETGVNSPLHF. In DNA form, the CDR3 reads TGTGCCAGCGAAACAGGGGTCAATTCACCCCTCCACTTT.

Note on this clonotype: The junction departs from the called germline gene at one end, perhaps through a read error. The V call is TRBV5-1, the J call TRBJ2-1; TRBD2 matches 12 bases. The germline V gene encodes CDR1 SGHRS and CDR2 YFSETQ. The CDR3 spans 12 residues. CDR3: CASGLAGYEQCF. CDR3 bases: TGCGCCAGCGGACTAGCGGGGTATGAGCAGTGCTTC.

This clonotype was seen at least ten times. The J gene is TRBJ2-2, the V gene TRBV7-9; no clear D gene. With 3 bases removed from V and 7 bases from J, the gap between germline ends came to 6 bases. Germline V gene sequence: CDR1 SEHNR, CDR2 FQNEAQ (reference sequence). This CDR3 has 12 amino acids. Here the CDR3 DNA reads TGTGCCAGCAGCTTTCCCGGCGGGGAGCTGTTTTTT. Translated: CASSFPGGELFF.

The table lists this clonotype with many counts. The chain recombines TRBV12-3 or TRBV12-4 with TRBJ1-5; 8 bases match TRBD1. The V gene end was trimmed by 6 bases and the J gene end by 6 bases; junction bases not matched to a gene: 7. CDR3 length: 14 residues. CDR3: CASSEDRVGQPQHF. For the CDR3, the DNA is TGTGCCAGCAGCGAGGACAGGGTTGGTCAGCCCCAGCATTTT.

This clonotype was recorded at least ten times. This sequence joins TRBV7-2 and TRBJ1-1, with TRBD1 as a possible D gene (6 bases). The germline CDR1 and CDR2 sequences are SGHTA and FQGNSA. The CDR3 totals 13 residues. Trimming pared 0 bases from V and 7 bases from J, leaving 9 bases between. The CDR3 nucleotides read TGTGCCAGCAGCTTAGCGGACAGCCTTGAAGCTTTCTTT. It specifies CASSLADSLEAFF.

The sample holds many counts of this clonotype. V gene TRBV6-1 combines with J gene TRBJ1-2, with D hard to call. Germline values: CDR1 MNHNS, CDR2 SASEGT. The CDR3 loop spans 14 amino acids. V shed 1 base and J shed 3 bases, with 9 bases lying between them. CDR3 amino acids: CASSEGTGHYGYTF. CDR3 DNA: TGTGCCAGCAGTGAAGGGACGGGCCACTATGGCTACACCTTC.

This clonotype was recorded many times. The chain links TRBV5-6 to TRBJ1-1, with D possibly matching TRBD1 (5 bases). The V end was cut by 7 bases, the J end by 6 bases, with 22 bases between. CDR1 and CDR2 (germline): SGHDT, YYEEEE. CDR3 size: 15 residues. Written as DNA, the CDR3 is TGTGCCAGCCGCCCCCAGGGCTCACCGCGGGCTGAAGCTTTCTTT. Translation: CASRPQGSPRAEAFF.

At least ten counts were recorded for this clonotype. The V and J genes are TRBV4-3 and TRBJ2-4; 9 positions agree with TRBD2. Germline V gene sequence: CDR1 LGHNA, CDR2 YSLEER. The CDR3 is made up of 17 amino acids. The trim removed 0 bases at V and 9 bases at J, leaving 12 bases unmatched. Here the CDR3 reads CASSQDSGGLRPSIQYF. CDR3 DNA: TGCGCCAGCAGCCAAGACAGCGGGGGGCTCCGACCAAGCATTCAGTACTTC.